The rows below give T cell receptor beta chains drawn from one sample of a study of T cells after yellow fever vaccination. MiXCR, run by TCRdb on the 5' RACE reads, gives a single entry per CDR3 protein. The table records about 220,000 distinct CDR3 sequences, around 3.1% of them present only once. The sample in question was CD4+ T cells sorted from PBMCs, obtained 10 days after the yellow fever booster vaccination. These receptors all stem from a man aged 18-30 years who received the YFV17D yellow fever vaccine. Both conserved end residues are part of each CDR3. D genes are given only for firm matches. Only part of the rows carry a size: once, few, many, or a class if the clone is expanded.

V	D	J	size	CDR3	DNA
TRBV2	.	TRBJ2-2	.	CASRGVDTGELFF	TGTGCCAGCAGGGGGGTCGACACCGGGGAGCTGTTTTTT
TRBV29-1	.	TRBJ1-1	many	CSGYKLMNTEAFF	TGCAGCGGGTATAAGTTGATGAACACTGAAGCTTTCTTT
TRBV27	.	TRBJ1-4	many	CASSRVNEKLFF	TGTGCCAGCAGCAGGGTGAATGAAAAACTGTTTTTT
TRBV12-5	.	TRBJ1-2	few	CASGLLSTGAGGYTF	TGTGCTAGTGGTTTGCTTTCTACCGGGGCGGGGGGCTACACCTTC
TRBV7-2	.	TRBJ2-2	few	CASSRDSPPSGELFF	TGTGCCAGCAGCCGGGACTCCCCCCCTTCCGGGGAGCTGTTTTTT
TRBV20-1	TRBD2	TRBJ2-1	many	CSATQPGLAGRKQFF	TGCAGTGCTACCCAACCGGGACTAGCGGGGAGGAAGCAGTTCTTC
TRBV7-8	TRBD1	TRBJ1-5	many	CASSLARQGRNQPQHF	TGTGCCAGCAGCTTAGCCCGACAGGGTAGGAATCAGCCCCAGCATTTT
TRBV6-5	TRBD2	TRBJ2-3	.	CASSIRLAGGPDTQYF	TGTGCCAGCAGTATCCGACTAGCGGGGGGGCCGGATACGCAGTATTTT
TRBV5-1	.	TRBJ2-3	many	CASSVSGPSTDTQYF	TGCGCCAGCAGCGTCAGCGGGCCGAGCACAGATACGCAGTATTTT
TRBV10-3	TRBD1	TRBJ2-1	many	CAISERGQGYEQFF	TGTGCCATCAGTGAGCGTGGACAGGGTTATGAGCAGTTCTTC
TRBV20-1	.	TRBJ1-5	many	CSAREQANQPQHF	TGCAGTGCTAGAGAACAGGCCAATCAGCCCCAGCATTTT
TRBV20-1	.	TRBJ2-5	few	CSARDRAGQETQYF	TGCAGTGCTAGAGATCGGGCAGGCCAAGAGACCCAGTACTTC
TRBV7-9	TRBD1	TRBJ1-5	few	CASSTWTGYSNQPQHF	TGTGCCAGCAGCACCTGGACAGGGTATAGCAATCAGCCCCAGCATTTT
TRBV9	.	TRBJ1-2	.	CASSAGPGPANYGYTF	TGTGCCAGCAGCGCCGGCCCGGGGCCCGCGAACTATGGCTACACCTTC
TRBV5-1	.	TRBJ2-5	many	CASSSAGSEETQYF	TGCGCCAGCAGCTCGGCCGGGAGCGAAGAGACCCAGTACTTC
TRBV18	TRBD1	TRBJ2-6	.	CASSPQRTGLSGANVLTF	TGTGCCAGCTCGCCACAGCGGACAGGGTTATCTGGGGCCAACGTCCTGACTTTC
TRBV28	TRBD1	TRBJ1-2	few	CASRLDRGNYGYTF	TGTGCCAGCAGACTAGACAGGGGAAACTATGGCTACACCTTC
TRBV7-9	TRBD1	TRBJ2-2	.	CAALTDRGPGELFF	TGTGCCGCCCTGACGGACAGGGGGCCCGGGGAGCTGTTTTTT
TRBV3-1	.	TRBJ1-6	.	CASSQVQGTPLHF	TGTGCCAGCAGCCAAGTACAGGGCACACCCCTCCACTTT
TRBV28	TRBD1	TRBJ1-2	.	CASSLTGEYYGYTF	TGTGCCAGCAGTTTAACAGGGGAGTACTATGGCTACACCTTC
TRBV7-2	.	TRBJ1-1	many	CASSRSTLDTEAFF	TGTGCCAGCAGCCGGTCCACCCTAGACACTGAAGCTTTCTTT
TRBV3-1	.	TRBJ2-2	many	CASSQHTGELFF	TGTGCCAGCAGCCAACACACCGGGGAGCTGTTTTTT
TRBV6-6	.	TRBJ2-1	many	CASSPADNEQFF	TGTGCCAGCAGTCCCGCTGACAATGAGCAGTTCTTC
TRBV20-1	.	TRBJ2-5	many	CSARAAQETQYF	TGCAGTGCTAGGGCAGCCCAAGAGACCCAGTACTTC
TRBV7-2	.	TRBJ1-3	many	CASSRKAGDDTIYF	TGTGCCAGCAGCCGCAAGGCAGGGGACGACACCATATATTTT
TRBV5-6	.	TRBJ2-3	many	CASRWGLSPDTQYF	TGTGCCAGCAGATGGGGGTTAAGCCCAGATACGCAGTATTTT
TRBV4-2	TRBD2	TRBJ2-3	many	CASSPEAGGLQTQYF	TGTGCCAGCAGCCCCGAAGCGGGGGGGCTGCAGACGCAGTATTTT
TRBV4-1	.	TRBJ2-5	few	CASSLGREGQETQYF	TGCGCCAGCAGCTTAGGGCGGGAAGGGCAAGAGACCCAGTACTTC
TRBV7-8	.	TRBJ2-4	many	CASSSGRVGVAKNIQYF	TGTGCCAGCAGCTCCGGACGGGTAGGGGTAGCCAAAAACATTCAGTACTTC
TRBV9	TRBD2	TRBJ2-3	.	CASSAGGLAGRDTQYF	TGTGCCAGCAGCGCCGGGGGACTAGCGGGTCGAGATACGCAGTATTTT
TRBV24-1	.	TRBJ2-3	.	CATSGDRGDTQYF	TGTGCCACCAGTGGAGATCGGGGGGATACGCAGTATTTT
TRBV29-1	.	TRBJ1-1	.	CSVVPGGRRTEAFF	TGCAGCGTTGTCCCTGGGGGAAGGAGAACTGAAGCTTTCTTT
TRBV14	.	TRBJ2-1	many	CASSRRIFGVHNEQFF	TGTGCCAGCAGCCGACGAATATTTGGGGTACACAATGAGCAGTTCTTC
TRBV6-1	.	TRBJ2-2	many	CASRKERTNTGELFF	TGTGCCAGCCGGAAGGAGCGAACGAACACCGGGGAGCTGTTTTTT
TRBV4-3	.	TRBJ2-5	few	CASSQDWWTVQETQYF	TGCGCCAGCAGCCAAGATTGGTGGACGGTTCAAGAGACCCAGTACTTC
TRBV25-1	.	TRBJ2-3	.	CASRDLADSPDTQYF	TGTGCCAGCAGAGACCTAGCGGACAGCCCGGATACGCAGTATTTT
TRBV7-2	.	TRBJ1-5	few	CASSLVQGLGQPQHF	TGTGCCAGCAGCTTAGTACAAGGGTTAGGTCAGCCCCAGCATTTT
TRBV4-1	.	TRBJ1-2	many	CASSRDPGNYGYTF	TGCGCCAGCAGCCGAGATCCGGGCAACTATGGCTACACCTTC
TRBV21-1	.	TRBJ2-1	.	CASSAPGLGRNEQFF	TGTGCCAGCAGCGCCCCGGGACTAGGGAGAAATGAGCAGTTCTTC
TRBV20-1	TRBD1	TRBJ1-1	few	CSARRQGARMNTEAFF	TGCAGTGCTAGACGGCAGGGGGCCAGAATGAACACTGAAGCTTTCTTT
TRBV6-5	.	TRBJ1-3	few	CASRTGFGGNTIYF	TGTGCCAGCAGGACAGGCTTCGGTGGAAACACCATATATTTT
TRBV20-1	TRBD2	TRBJ2-2	few	CSASGGEGTGELFF	TGCAGTGCTAGTGGAGGGGAGGGGACCGGGGAGCTGTTTTTT
TRBV5-1	.	TRBJ1-3	few	CASSRTDTRAGNTIYF	TGCGCCAGCAGCAGAACGGACACGAGGGCCGGAAACACCATATATTTT
TRBV20-1	TRBD1	TRBJ2-7	few	CSAPGQGGYEQYF	TGCAGTGCCCCGGGACAGGGAGGCTACGAGCAGTACTTC
TRBV20-1	TRBD1	TRBJ2-1	many	CSASGTGGAGSGATPYNEQFF	TGCAGTGCTAGTGGGACAGGGGGCGCGGGTAGCGGGGCTACTCCGTACAATGAGCAGTTCTTC
TRBV19	.	TRBJ1-2	few	CASSNPTGRPATYGYTF	TGTGCCAGTAGTAACCCCACGGGGAGGCCCGCAACCTATGGCTACACCTTC
TRBV4-2	TRBD2	TRBJ2-5	few	CASSQDLRGGGETQYF	TGTGCCAGCAGCCAAGATCTGCGGGGGGGCGGAGAGACCCAGTACTTC
TRBV6-2/TRBV6-3	.	TRBJ2-1	few	CAVGVGNEQFF	TGTGCCGTGGGAGTTGGTAATGAGCAGTTCTTC
TRBV5-4	TRBD1	TRBJ1-6	few	CASSQGQSNSPLHF	TGTGCCAGCAGCCAGGGACAGTCCAATTCACCCCTCCACTTT
TRBV4-1	.	TRBJ1-5	many	CASSQDASFNQPQHF	TGCGCCAGCAGCCAAGACGCCAGTTTTAATCAGCCCCAGCATTTT
TRBV7-3	.	TRBJ2-3	many	CASSLVGLDTQYF	TGTGCCAGCAGCTTAGTCGGCTTAGATACGCAGTATTTT
TRBV30	TRBD1	TRBJ2-1	few	CAGYRDRQFF	TGTGCCGGCTACCGGGACAGACAGTTCTTC
TRBV12-3/TRBV12-4	.	TRBJ2-2	many	CASSFLDEATGELFF	TGTGCCAGCAGTTTCCTAGACGAGGCCACCGGGGAGCTGTTTTTT
TRBV12-3/TRBV12-4	.	TRBJ1-2	.	CASSPGRGKGYTF	TGTGCCAGCAGTCCGGGACGAGGCAAGGGCTACACCTTC